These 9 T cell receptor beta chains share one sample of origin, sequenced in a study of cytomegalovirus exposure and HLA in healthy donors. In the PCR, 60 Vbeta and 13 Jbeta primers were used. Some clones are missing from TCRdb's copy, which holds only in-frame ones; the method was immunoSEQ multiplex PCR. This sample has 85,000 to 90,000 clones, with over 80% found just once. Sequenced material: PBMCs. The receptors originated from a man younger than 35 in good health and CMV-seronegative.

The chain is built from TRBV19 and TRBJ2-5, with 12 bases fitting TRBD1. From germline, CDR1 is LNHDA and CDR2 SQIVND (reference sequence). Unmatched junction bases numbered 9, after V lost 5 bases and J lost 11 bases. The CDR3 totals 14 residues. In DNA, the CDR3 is TGTGCCAGTAGTTTGCCGGGACAGGGGGCTGAGCAGTACTTC. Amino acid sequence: CASSLPGQGAEQYF.

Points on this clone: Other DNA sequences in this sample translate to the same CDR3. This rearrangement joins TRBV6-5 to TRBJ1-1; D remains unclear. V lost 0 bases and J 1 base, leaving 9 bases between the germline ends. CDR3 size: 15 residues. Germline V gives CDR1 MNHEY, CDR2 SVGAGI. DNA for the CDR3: TGTGCCAGCAGTTACTCGAGTCGGGGGAACACTGAAGCTTTCTTT. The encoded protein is CASSYSSRGNTEAFF.

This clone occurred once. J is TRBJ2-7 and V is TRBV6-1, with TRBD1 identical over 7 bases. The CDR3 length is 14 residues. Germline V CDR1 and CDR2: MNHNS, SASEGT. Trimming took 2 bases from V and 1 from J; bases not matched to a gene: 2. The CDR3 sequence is CASSEPGQSYEQYF. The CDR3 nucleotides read TGTGCCAGCAGTGAACCGGGACAGTCCTACGAGCAGTACTTC.

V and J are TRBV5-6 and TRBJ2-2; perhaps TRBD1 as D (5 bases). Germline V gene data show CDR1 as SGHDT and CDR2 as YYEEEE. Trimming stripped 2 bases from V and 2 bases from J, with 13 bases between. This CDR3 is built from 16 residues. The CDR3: CASSFRTHQNTGELFF. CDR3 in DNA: TGTGCCAGCAGCTTCCGGACACACCAAAACACCGGGGAGCTGTTTTTT.

CDR3 in amino acids: CASSRTGYDNQPQHF. CDR3 nucleotide sequence: TGTGCCAGCAGCCGAACAGGGTACGACAATCAGCCCCAGCATTTT. The V and J genes are TRBV28 and TRBJ1-5, with a possible D match to TRBD1 (6 bases). Germline V CDR1 and CDR2: MDHEN, SYDVKM. The ends were cut back, 6 bases at V and 3 bases at J, with 15 bases in the middle. The CDR3 sequence is 15 residues long. Drawing the rest from reference TRBV28 and TRBJ1-5, the complete variable domain is DVKVTQSSRYLVKRTGEKVFLECVQDMDHENMFWYRQDPGLGLRLIYFSYDVKMKEKGDIPEGYSVSREKKERFSLILESASTNQTSMYLCASSRTGYDNQPQHFGDGTRLSIL.

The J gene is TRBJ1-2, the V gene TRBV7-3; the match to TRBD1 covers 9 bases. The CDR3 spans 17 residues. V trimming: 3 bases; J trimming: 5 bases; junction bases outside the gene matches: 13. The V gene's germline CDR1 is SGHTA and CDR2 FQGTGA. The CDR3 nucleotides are TGTGCCAGCAGCTTGGTTGGGCCGGGACAGGGACTGTATGGCTACACCTTC. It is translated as CASSLVGPGQGLYGYTF.

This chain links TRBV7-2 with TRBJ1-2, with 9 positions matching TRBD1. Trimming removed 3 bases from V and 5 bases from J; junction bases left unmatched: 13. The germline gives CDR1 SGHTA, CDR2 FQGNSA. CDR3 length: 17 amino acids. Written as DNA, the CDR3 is TGTGCCAGCAGCTTGCTGCGACCGGGACAGGGCTTGTATGGCTACACCTTC. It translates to CASSLLRPGQGLYGYTF.

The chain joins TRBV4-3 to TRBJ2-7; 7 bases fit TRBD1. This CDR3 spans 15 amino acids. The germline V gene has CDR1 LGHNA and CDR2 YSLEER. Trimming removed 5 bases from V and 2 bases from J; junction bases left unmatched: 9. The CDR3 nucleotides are TGCGCCAGCAGCGCAGGACAGGTGGGAACCTACGAGCAGTACTTC. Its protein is CASSAGQVGTYEQYF.

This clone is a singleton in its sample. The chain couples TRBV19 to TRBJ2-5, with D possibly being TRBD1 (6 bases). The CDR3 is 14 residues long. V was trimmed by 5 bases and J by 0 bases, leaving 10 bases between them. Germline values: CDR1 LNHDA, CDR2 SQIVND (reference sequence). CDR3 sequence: CASSLRDNQETQYF. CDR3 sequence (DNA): TGTGCCAGTAGTCTCAGGGACAACCAAGAGACCCAGTACTTC.